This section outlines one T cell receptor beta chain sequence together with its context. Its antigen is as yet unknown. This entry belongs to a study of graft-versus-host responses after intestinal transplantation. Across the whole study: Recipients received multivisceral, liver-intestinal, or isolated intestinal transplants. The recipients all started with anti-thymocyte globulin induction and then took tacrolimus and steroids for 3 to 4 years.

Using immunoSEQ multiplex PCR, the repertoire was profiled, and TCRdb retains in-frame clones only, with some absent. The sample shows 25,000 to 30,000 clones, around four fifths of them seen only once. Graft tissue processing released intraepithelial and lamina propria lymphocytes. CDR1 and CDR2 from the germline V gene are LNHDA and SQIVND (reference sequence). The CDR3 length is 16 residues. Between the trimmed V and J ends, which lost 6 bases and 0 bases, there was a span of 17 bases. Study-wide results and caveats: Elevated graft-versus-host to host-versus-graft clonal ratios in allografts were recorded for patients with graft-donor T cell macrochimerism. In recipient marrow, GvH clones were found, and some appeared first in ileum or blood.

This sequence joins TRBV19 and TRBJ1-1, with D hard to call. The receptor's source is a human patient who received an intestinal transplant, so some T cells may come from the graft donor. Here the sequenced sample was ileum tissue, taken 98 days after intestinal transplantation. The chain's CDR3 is CASSLIGESMNTEAFF. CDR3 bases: TGTGCCAGTAGCCTAATTGGGGAGTCTATGAACACTGAAGCTTTCTTT.